This T cell receptor (beta chain) was recorded in a study of blood T cell repertoires in COVID-19. Generated by immunoSEQ multiplex PCR, the TCRdb table keeps only in-frame clones and is missing some. Of some 220,000 clones detected, roughly four fifths appear once; the ten largest clones hold 5.2%. V was trimmed by 2 bases and J by 4 bases, leaving 17 bases between them. There are 15 residues in the CDR3. The germline V gene encodes CDR1 GTSNPN and CDR2 SVGIG (reference sequence). The chain carries TRBV30 and TRBJ1-1; D is perhaps TRBD1 (5 bases). Sequenced sample: peripheral blood. This TCR was recovered from a woman in her 70s with COVID-19, enrolled during active disease. CDR3 in amino acids: CAWSKGGRGSTEAFF. The CDR3 DNA reads as TGTGCCTGGAGTAAGGGAGGAAGGGGAAGCACTGAAGCTTTCTTT. Complete variable domain (other parts from reference TRBV30 and TRBJ1-1): SQTIHQWPATLVQPVGSPLSLECTVEGTSNPNLYWYRQAAGRGLQLLFYSVGIGQISSEVPQNLSASRPQDRQFILSSKKLLLSDSGFYLCAWSKGGRGSTEAFFGQGTRLTVV.